Below are 15 T cell receptor beta chains sequenced from a single sample in a study of read filtering for tumor transcriptome and immune sequencing. Molecular barcoded adaptors covering alpha/delta and beta/gamma chains were used on around 370 ng RNA. TCRdb re-derived calls from the reads in MiXCR, one entry per CDR3 protein. The data contain over 50,000 distinct CDR3 sequences, roughly 19% of them singletons. The sequenced sample consisted of a population of CD138-negative cells sorted from bone marrow. These receptors all come from a donor aged 40 or over with multiple myeloma.

A word on this clonotype: A much larger clone differs by one base, so this may be a read error. The rearrangement links TRBV4-2 to TRBJ2-6; D tentatively fits TRBD1 or TRBD2 (5 bases each). Germline values: CDR1 LGHNA, CDR2 YNFKEQ. The CDR3 runs 21 residues. The chain's CDR3 is CASSQTTIQGRLFSGANVPTF. In DNA, the CDR3 is TGTGCCAGCAGCCAGACCACGATTCAGGGACGGCTATTCTCTGGGGCCAACGTCCCGACTTTC.

In its sample, this clonotype was seen many times. The chain has TRBV10-3 and TRBJ1-5; 7 bases fit TRBD1. With V trimmed by 3 bases and J by 7 bases, 3 bases remained unmatched. The germline V gene encodes CDR1 ENHRY and CDR2 SYGVKD. The CDR3 contains 13 residues. The CDR3 sequence is CAISDRDSQPQHF. The CDR3 nucleotides are TGTGCCATCAGTGACCGGGACAGCCAGCCCCAGCATTTT.

This clonotype appeared many times. The rearrangement uses TRBV5-8 and TRBJ2-2; 7 bases fit TRBD1. Germline loops: CDR1 SGHTS, CDR2 YDEGEE. Germline trimming cut 4 bases from V and 4 bases from J; bases unmatched to any gene: 4. This CDR3 has 14 amino acids. In DNA, the CDR3 is TGTGCCAGCAGCGCCGGGACAGTCACCGGGGAGCTGTTTTTT. Amino acids: CASSAGTVTGELFF.

This clonotype was seen at least ten times. This chain joins TRBV10-3 and TRBJ2-1; TRBD2 matches 7 bases. The germline V gene has CDR1 ENHRY and CDR2 SYGVKD. After removal of 10 bases from V and 6 bases from J, the junction contained 6 bases not matched to a gene. The CDR3 contains 12 residues. The CDR3 loop is CATGGRANEQFF. The CDR3 bases are TGTGCCACGGGGGGTAGGGCCAATGAGCAGTTCTTC.

The rearrangement links TRBV20-1 to TRBJ1-5; 9 bases line up with TRBD1. With V trimmed by 2 bases and J by 0 bases, 8 bases remained unmatched. The CDR3 length is 17 residues. Germline CDR1 is DFQATT and CDR2 is SNEGSKA (reference sequence). CDR3 protein: CSARKDRGGFSNQPQHF. The CDR3 DNA reads TGCAGTGCTAGAAAGGACAGGGGAGGTTTTAGCAATCAGCCCCAGCATTTT.

This clonotype came up many times. The rearrangement uses TRBV5-5 and TRBJ2-5; D possibly corresponds to TRBD1 (6 bases). This CDR3 region has 15 residues. Germline loops: CDR1 SGHKS, CDR2 YYEKEE (reference sequence). The V and J ends lost 5 bases and 0 bases respectively, with 14 bases between them. The CDR3: CASSRQGTDQETQYF. CDR3 DNA sequence: TGTGCCAGCAGTCGGCAGGGGACCGACCAAGAGACCCAGTACTTC.

This clonotype was counted a few times. This chain links TRBV15 with TRBJ1-5; D not resolved. In germline, CDR1 is LNHNV, CDR2 YYDKDF (reference sequence). Trimming pared 2 bases from V and 4 bases from J, leaving 9 bases between. The CDR3 consists of 14 residues. CDR3 sequence (DNA): TGTGCCACCAGCAGAAGGACGGATAATCAGCCCCAGCATTTT. Translated, it gives CATSRRTDNQPQHF.

There are many counts of this clonotype. The chain uses TRBV5-1 and TRBJ2-3; D is uncertain. Trimming stripped 2 bases from V and 5 bases from J, with 12 bases between. CDR1 is SGHRS, CDR2 YFSETQ, per germline. The CDR3 is made up of 14 amino acids. The CDR3 protein is CASSFQGLIDTQYF. In nucleotides, the CDR3 is TGCGCCAGCAGCTTCCAAGGGCTGATAGATACGCAGTATTTT.

This clonotype appeared a few times. The chain's CDR3 is CASSWEGPPDTQYF. The CDR3 DNA follows: TGTGCCAGCAGCTGGGAGGGCCCCCCAGATACGCAGTATTTT. This rearrangement joins TRBV7-2 to TRBJ2-3; 7 bases are a match to TRBD2. The CDR3 contains 14 residues. Germline CDR1 and CDR2: SGHTA and FQGNSA. V dropped 4 bases and J dropped 4; count of bases not matched to a gene: 5.

This clonotype has at least ten counts. The V and J genes are TRBV20-1 and TRBJ2-7, with D unclear. CDR3 size: 12 residues. V gave up 2 bases and J gave up 4 bases, with 9 bases separating them. Germline V gene sequence: CDR1 DFQATT, CDR2 SNEGSKA (reference sequence). The CDR3 is CSARSGRYEQYF. The CDR3, as DNA: TGCAGTGCTAGATCAGGCAGATACGAGCAGTACTTC.

There are many counts of this clonotype. This chain links TRBV2 with TRBJ1-1; 7 bases are shared with TRBD1. Trimming cost V 2 bases and J 3 bases; bases outside gene matches: 6. Germline V CDR1 and CDR2: SNHLY, FYNNEI. CDR3 length: 15 residues. CDR3 bases: TGTGCCAGCAGTGAACCAGGGGGTCAGGACACTGAAGCTTTCTTT. It translates to CASSEPGGQDTEAFF.

This clonotype came up many times. The rearrangement links TRBV7-9 to TRBJ2-1; D is possibly TRBD1 or TRBD2 (5 bases each). The CDR3 spans 12 residues. CDR1 and CDR2 from the germline V gene are SEHNR and FQNEAQ (reference sequence). Trimming removed 4 bases at V and 14 bases at J, with 15 bases between. This chain's CDR3 is CASSSTWDAEFF. CDR3 coding DNA: TGTGCCAGCAGCTCTACTTGGGACGCAGAGTTCTTC.

To note about this clonotype: A single base separates this from a much larger clone, so it may be a read error. The J gene is TRBJ2-5, the V gene TRBV29-1; D is perhaps TRBD1 (5 bases). The CDR3 is made up of 13 amino acids. Germline V gene lookup returns CDR1 SQVTM and CDR2 ANQGSEA. The CDR3 reads CGVDDRLQETQYF. CDR3 DNA sequence: TGCGGCGTTGATGACAGATTACAAGAGACCCAGTACTTC.

This clonotype was counted only a few times. The CDR3 region is CASKKSSDGNTEAFF. The CDR3 DNA follows: TGTGCCAGCAAGAAGTCCTCCGACGGTAACACTGAAGCTTTCTTT. The chain combines TRBV9 with TRBJ1-1; D gene unclear. The CDR3 is 15 amino acids. V was clipped by 6 bases and J by 2 bases, with 17 bases between them. Germline CDR1 and CDR2: SGDLS and YYNGEE. The full variable domain, rest sourced from reference TRBV9 and TRBJ1-1, is DSGVTQTPKHLITATGQRVTLRCSPRSGDLSVYWYQQSLDQGLQFLIQYYNGEERAKGNILERFSAQQFPDLHSELNLSSLELGDSALYFCASKKSSDGNTEAFFGQGTRLTVV.

This clonotype showed up just a few times. V is TRBV5-1 and J is TRBJ1-6; weak D call: TRBD1 (5 bases). Trimming stripped 2 bases from V and 6 bases from J, with 15 bases between. The CDR3 covers 16 residues. CDR1 and CDR2 (germline): SGHRS, YFSETQ. The CDR3 DNA follows: TGCGCCAGCAGCTTAAAGATTCAGGGTTCTAATTCACCCCTCCACTTT. Protein sequence: CASSLKIQGSNSPLHF.